Listed below are T cell receptor beta chains from one sample, sequenced in a study of cytomegalovirus exposure and HLA in healthy donors. Assay used: immunoSEQ multiplex PCR; TCRdb lists only in-frame clones, some missing. This table has fewer than 80,000 clones, less than 85% appearing once. The sample taken for sequencing was PBMCs. The source of these receptors is a woman aged 25 to 39 in good health and CMV-seronegative. Both conserved end residues are part of each CDR3. Each record gives: D gene, CDR3 length, V gene, J gene, clone size, CDR3 protein, CDR3 DNA. A D gene is named only where the DNA matches it firmly. Only part of the rows carry a size: once, few, many, or a class if the clone is expanded.

D: TRBD1
length: 16
V: TRBV2
J: TRBJ2-1
size: .
CDR3: CASRNYGTGAGNEQFF
DNA: TGTGCCAGCAGGAATTACGGGACAGGGGCCGGCAATGAGCAGTTCTTC

D: TRBD1
length: 15
V: TRBV7-2
J: TRBJ1-2
size: .
CDR3: CASSTWTGERYGYTF
DNA: TGTGCCAGCAGCACCTGGACAGGGGAGCGATATGGCTACACCTTC

D: .
length: 14
V: TRBV28
J: TRBJ2-7
size: .
CDR3: CASSLSPLPYEQYF
DNA: TGTGCCAGCAGTTTAAGCCCCCTTCCCTACGAGCAGTACTTC

D: .
length: 13
V: TRBV27
J: TRBJ2-5
size: .
CDR3: CASSLYQGKTQYF
DNA: TGTGCCAGCAGTTTATACCAGGGCAAGACCCAGTACTTC

D: TRBD1
length: 15
V: TRBV19
J: TRBJ1-4
size: .
CDR3: CASRTGGQGDEKLFF
DNA: TGTGCCAGTAGGACGGGGGGACAGGGGGATGAAAAACTGTTTTTT

D: TRBD2
length: 15
V: TRBV5-4
J: TRBJ2-7
size: few
CDR3: CASSPRLAGSYEQYF
DNA: TGTGCCAGCAGCCCAAGACTAGCGGGCTCCTACGAGCAGTACTTC

D: TRBD1
length: 17
V: TRBV11-2
J: TRBJ2-7
size: once
CDR3: CASSLAKGQGLTYEQYF
DNA: TGTGCCAGCAGCTTGGCCAAGGGACAGGGATTGACCTACGAGCAGTACTTC

D: TRBD2
length: 15
V: TRBV19
J: TRBJ2-3
size: few
CDR3: CASSISGRAVDTQYF
DNA: TGTGCCAGTAGTATCAGCGGGAGGGCCGTGGATACGCAGTATTTT

D: .
length: 19
V: TRBV7-5
J: TRBJ2-5
size: .
CDR3: CARSPGLARVGAPQETQYF
DNA: TGTGCCAGAAGCCCGGGACTAGCCAGGGTGGGGGCACCTCAAGAGACCCAGTACTTC

D: .
length: 13
V: TRBV30
J: TRBJ1-2
size: once
CDR3: CAWTSGHFYGYTF
DNA: TGTGCCTGGACCTCCGGACACTTCTATGGCTACACCTTC

D: TRBD1
length: 16
V: TRBV19
J: TRBJ1-3
size: .
CDR3: CASTRQGSRSGNTIYF
DNA: TGTGCCAGTACCAGACAGGGGAGTCGATCTGGAAACACCATATATTTT

D: TRBD2
length: 15
V: TRBV5-1
J: TRBJ2-1
size: .
CDR3: CASSLFAGGLNEQFF
DNA: TGCGCCAGCAGCTTGTTTGCGGGAGGGTTAAATGAGCAGTTCTTC

D: TRBD2
length: 17
V: TRBV5-6
J: TRBJ2-5
size: .
CDR3: CASSFSPGTSGIETQYF
DNA: TGTGCCAGCAGCTTTTCCCCCGGGACTAGCGGTATAGAGACCCAGTACTTC

D: .
length: 15
V: TRBV6-6
J: TRBJ1-1
size: once
CDR3: CASSKRGMGDTEAFF
DNA: TGTGCCAGCAGTAAACGGGGGATGGGGGACACTGAAGCTTTCTTT

D: TRBD2
length: 20
V: TRBV27
J: TRBJ2-3
size: .
CDR3: CASSRKATGLVGPGTDTQYF
DNA: TGTGCCAGCAGTCGTAAGGCCACAGGACTAGTGGGCCCTGGCACAGATACGCAGTATTTT

D: .
length: 12
V: TRBV6-6
J: TRBJ1-2
size: .
CDR3: CASRTVFCGYTF
DNA: TGTGCCAGCAGGACAGTTTTTTGTGGCTACACCTTC

D: TRBD2
length: 16
V: TRBV27
J: TRBJ2-1
size: .
CDR3: CASSLSTSGRNREQFF
DNA: TGTGCCAGCAGTTTATCAACTAGCGGGAGGAATCGTGAGCAGTTCTTC

D: .
length: 13
V: TRBV5-4
J: TRBJ2-7
size: .
CDR3: CASSLTGSYEQYF
DNA: TGTGCCAGCAGCCTTACCGGGTCCTACGAGCAGTACTTC